This record looks at one T cell receptor beta chain sequence and its context. These data are taken from a study of blood T cell repertoires in COVID-19. The CDR3 has 14 amino acids. CDR1 is SGDLS and CDR2 is YYNGEE in the germline V gene. Trimming removed 2 bases at V and 0 bases at J, with 8 bases between. Study processing details: Reference gene primer amplification yielded estimated nucleated cell counts. Data came from immunoSEQ multiplex PCR; TCRdb stores just in-frame clones and leaves some out. For V, J and clone size, that table is used; D and trimming come from the DNA. The sample carries 500,000 or so clones, about 85% recorded once. Study members were between roughly 18 and 100 years old and lived in approximately 25 US regions.

The sequence derives from a young woman who had recovered from COVID-19. The sample comprised PBMCs or T cells enriched from blood (not recorded which). The rearrangement joins TRBV9 to TRBJ1-1; D is undetermined. CDR3 nucleotide sequence: TGTGCCAGCAGCGTCTGGGCCATGAACACTGAAGCTTTCTTT. This codes for CASSVWAMNTEAFF.